Sequencing of this T cell receptor (beta chain) was carried out in a study of blood T cell repertoires in COVID-19. This clone was detected only once. Sequencing was performed with immunoSEQ multiplex PCR; in TCRdb, only in-frame clones are kept and a portion is missing. The sample contains about 52,000 clones, about 90% of which appear only once. The germline gives CDR1 SGHTA, CDR2 FQGNSA. J was trimmed by 4 bases and V by 0 bases; bases with no gene match: 1. This CDR3 has 15 residues. Material for sequencing was peripheral blood. The chain joins TRBV7-2 to TRBJ2-1; 9 nucleotides agree with TRBD2. This TCR came from a human donor with active COVID-19. The donor label of this sample is uncertain. The CDR3 is CASSLARGGYNEQFF. The CDR3, as DNA: TGTGCCAGCAGCTTAGCGCGGGGGGGGTACAATGAGCAGTTCTTC.